This T cell receptor (beta chain) was recorded in a study of cytomegalovirus exposure and HLA in healthy donors. The primer mix had 60 Vbeta and 13 Jbeta primers. This table comes from immunoSEQ multiplex PCR, and its TCRdb copy is limited to in-frame clones, with some not included. The sample contains roughly 190,000 clones, approximately 9.5% of which appear only once. The CDR3 is 18 amino acids. The chain is built from TRBV21-1 and TRBJ2-3; TRBD2, as called in the table, went unchecked against the DNA. TRBV21-1 is a documented pseudogene. The sample comprised PBMCs. The receptor comes from a woman aged 25 to 39 in good health and CMV-seropositive. DNA for the CDR3: TGTGCCAGGCAAGTTTTCTCGGGACTAGCGGACTTCACAGATACGCAGTATTTT. It translates to CARQVFSGLADFTDTQYF.